Sequencing of this TCR beta chain was carried out in a study of T cell responses to AZD1222 COVID-19 vaccine. Study-level results: Repertoire sampling was restricted to post-peak T cell response timepoints. Spike was spanned by vaccine-associated CD4 TCRs, with dominance at 160-218 and 743-854.

The CDR3 contains 12 residues. The germline gives CDR1 MDHEN, CDR2 SYDVKM. V lost 4 bases, J lost 4 bases, and 7 bases lay in between. Worth noting for this clone: Its specificity is unknown.

Libraries were prepared by immunoSEQ multiplex PCR; TCRdb keeps only in-frame clonotypes and omits some of them. The table shows around 140,000 clones, with roughly 90% occurring only once. The receptor was isolated from an adult in good health. V is TRBV28 and J is TRBJ1-2; D is undetermined. The source material was peripheral blood, sampled on day 0 of AZD1222 vaccination. For the CDR3, the DNA is TGTGCCAGCAGTTCCGGGAGCTATGGCTACACCTTC. Translated: CASSSGSYGYTF.